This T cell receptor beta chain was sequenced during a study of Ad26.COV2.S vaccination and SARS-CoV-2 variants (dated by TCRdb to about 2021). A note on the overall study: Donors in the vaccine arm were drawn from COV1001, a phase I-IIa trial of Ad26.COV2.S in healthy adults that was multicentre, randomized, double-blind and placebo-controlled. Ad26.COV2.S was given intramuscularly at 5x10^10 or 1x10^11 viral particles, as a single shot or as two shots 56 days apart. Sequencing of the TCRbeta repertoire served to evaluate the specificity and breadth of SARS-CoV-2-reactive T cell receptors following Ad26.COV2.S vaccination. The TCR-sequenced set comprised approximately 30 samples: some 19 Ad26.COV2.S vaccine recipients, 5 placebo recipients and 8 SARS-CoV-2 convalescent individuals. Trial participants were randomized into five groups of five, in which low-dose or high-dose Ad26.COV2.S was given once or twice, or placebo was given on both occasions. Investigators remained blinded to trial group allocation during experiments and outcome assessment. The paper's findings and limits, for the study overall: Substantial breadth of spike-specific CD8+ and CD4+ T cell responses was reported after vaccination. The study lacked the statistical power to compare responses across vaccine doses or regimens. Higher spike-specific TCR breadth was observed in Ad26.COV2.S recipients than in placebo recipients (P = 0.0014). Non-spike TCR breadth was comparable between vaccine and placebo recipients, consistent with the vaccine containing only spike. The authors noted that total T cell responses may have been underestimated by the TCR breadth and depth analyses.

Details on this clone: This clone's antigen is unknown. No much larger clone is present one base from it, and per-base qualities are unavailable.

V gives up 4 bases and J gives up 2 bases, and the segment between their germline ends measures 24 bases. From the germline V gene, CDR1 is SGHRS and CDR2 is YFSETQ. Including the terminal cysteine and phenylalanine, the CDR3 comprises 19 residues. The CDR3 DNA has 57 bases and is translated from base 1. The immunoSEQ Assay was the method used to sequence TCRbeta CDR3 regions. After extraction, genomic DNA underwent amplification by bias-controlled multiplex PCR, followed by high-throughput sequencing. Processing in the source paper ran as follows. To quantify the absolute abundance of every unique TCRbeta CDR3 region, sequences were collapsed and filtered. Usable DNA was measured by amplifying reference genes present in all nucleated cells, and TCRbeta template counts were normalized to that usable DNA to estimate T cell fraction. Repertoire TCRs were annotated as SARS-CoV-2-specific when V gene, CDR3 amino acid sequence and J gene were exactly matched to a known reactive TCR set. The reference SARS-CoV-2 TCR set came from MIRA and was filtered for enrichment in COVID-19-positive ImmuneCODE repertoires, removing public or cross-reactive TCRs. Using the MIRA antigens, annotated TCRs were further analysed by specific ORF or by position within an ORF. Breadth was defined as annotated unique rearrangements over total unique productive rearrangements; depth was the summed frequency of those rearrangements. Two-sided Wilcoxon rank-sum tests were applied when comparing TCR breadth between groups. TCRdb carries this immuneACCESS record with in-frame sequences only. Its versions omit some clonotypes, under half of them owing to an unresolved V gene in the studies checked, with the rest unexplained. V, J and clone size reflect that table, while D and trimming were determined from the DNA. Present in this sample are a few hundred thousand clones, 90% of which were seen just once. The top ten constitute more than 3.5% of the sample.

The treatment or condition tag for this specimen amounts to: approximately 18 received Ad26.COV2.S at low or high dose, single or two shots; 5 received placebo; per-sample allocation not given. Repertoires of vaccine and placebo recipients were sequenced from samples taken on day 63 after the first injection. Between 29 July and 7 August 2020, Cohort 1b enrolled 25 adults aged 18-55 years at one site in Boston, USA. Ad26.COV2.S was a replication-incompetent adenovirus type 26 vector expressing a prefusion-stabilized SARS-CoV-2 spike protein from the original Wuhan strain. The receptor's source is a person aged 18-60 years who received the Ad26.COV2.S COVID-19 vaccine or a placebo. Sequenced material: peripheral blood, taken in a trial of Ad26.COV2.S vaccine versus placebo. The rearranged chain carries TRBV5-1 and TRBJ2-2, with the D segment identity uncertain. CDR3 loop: CASSVIGQSTGLNTGELFF. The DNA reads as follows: TGCGCCAGCAGCGTAATCGGGCAGAGCACGGGCCTAAACACCGGGGAGCTGTTTTTT.